This record covers a single T cell receptor beta chain. Its antigen remains unknown. This sample is drawn from a study of shared clonotypes between healthy human individuals. Donors were healthy HIV-negative adults without recent acute infections or vaccinations. Study findings and constraints: Estimated richness values were generally larger in naive subsets than in memory subsets.

TCRdb's copy holds only in-frame clones and misses some; the assay was immunoSEQ multiplex PCR. The sample lists over 1.5 million clones, roughly 98% occurring once. Sequenced material: naive CD4+ T cells sorted from blood. Subset of the sample: CD45RA+ positively selected. This clonotype was sampled from a man between 25 and 39 years old in good health.

CDR3 loop: CASSEFQGRTWTEAFF. The CDR3 nucleotides read TGTGCCAGCAGTGAGTTTCAGGGTCGAACATGGACTGAAGCTTTCTTT. The chain recombines TRBV28 with TRBJ1-1, with D perhaps matching TRBD1 (5 bases). V lost 5 bases, J lost 5 bases, and 21 bases lay in between. CDR1 is MDHEN, CDR2 SYDVKM, per germline. The CDR3 has 16 residues.